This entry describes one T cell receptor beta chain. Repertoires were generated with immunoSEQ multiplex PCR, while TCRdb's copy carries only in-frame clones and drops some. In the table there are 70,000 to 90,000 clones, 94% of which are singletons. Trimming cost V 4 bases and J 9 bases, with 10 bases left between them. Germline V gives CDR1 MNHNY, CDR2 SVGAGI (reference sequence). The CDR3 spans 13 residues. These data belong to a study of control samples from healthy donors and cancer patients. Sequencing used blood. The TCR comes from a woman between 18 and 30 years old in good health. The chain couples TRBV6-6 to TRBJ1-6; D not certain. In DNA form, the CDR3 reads TGTGCCAGCAGTTTCCGGGCTACTTCACCCCTCCACTTT. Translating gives CASSFRATSPLHF.